A selection of T cell receptor beta chains follows, all from one sample in a study of T cells after yellow fever vaccination. TCRdb re-analysed the 5' RACE reads in MiXCR, keeping a single row per CDR3 protein. The repertoire holds approximately 160,000 distinct CDR3 sequences, with around 8.5% as singletons. Sequences were derived from CD8+ T cells sorted from PBMCs, sampled 45 days after the yellow fever booster vaccination. All receptors derive from a man in his late teens or twenties who received the YFV17D yellow fever vaccine. CDR3s include the opening cysteine and the closing phenylalanine or tryptophan. D genes are given only for firm matches. For some rows the clone size is stated as once, few or many, or as a class when expanded; others skip it.

>TRBJ1-5|15|NA|TRBV7-2|NA
CASGSPGERNQPQHF
TGTGCCAGCGGCTCCCCAGGGGAAAGGAATCAGCCCCAGCATTTT
>TRBJ2-3|13|NA|TRBV12-3/TRBV12-4|NA
CASQSSGPDTQYF
TGTGCCAGCCAATCATCGGGCCCAGATACGCAGTATTTT
>TRBJ2-5|12|NA|TRBV11-2|NA
CASNSLQETQYF
TGTGCCAGCAACTCCTTGCAAGAGACCCAGTACTTC
>TRBJ2-2|16|few|TRBV7-9|TRBD2
CASSHPTSGYTGELFF
TGTGCCAGCAGCCATCCGACTAGCGGATACACCGGGGAGCTGTTTTTT
>TRBJ2-1|17|NA|TRBV11-1|NA
CASSLESPTIAYNEQFF
TGTGCCAGCAGCTTAGAGTCGCCTACGATAGCCTACAATGAGCAGTTCTTC
>TRBJ2-5|15|many|TRBV5-1|NA
CASSLELLEMETQYF
TGCGCCAGCAGCTTGGAACTCTTGGAGATGGAGACCCAGTACTTC
>TRBJ1-5|15|NA|TRBV4-1|NA
CASSQDTGSNQPQHF
TGCGCCAGCAGCCAAGATACAGGGAGCAATCAGCCCCAGCATTTT
>TRBJ1-1|16|NA|TRBV7-7|NA
CASSLAQTVEGPSAFF
TGTGCTAGCAGCTTAGCGCAAACGGTGGAGGGGCCCTCGGCTTTCTTT
>TRBJ2-4|14|NA|TRBV12-3/TRBV12-4|NA
CASSPDTSKNIQYF
TGTGCCAGCAGTCCTGACACGTCCAAAAACATTCAGTACTTC
>TRBJ2-3|16|NA|TRBV5-8|TRBD1
CASLRIRDRFEDTQYF
TGTGCCAGCCTTCGAATCCGGGACAGGTTTGAAGATACGCAGTATTTT
>TRBJ1-1|12|NA|TRBV25-1|TRBD1
CASSVATGEAFF
TGTGCCAGCAGTGTCGCGACAGGGGAAGCTTTCTTT
>TRBJ2-1|15|many|TRBV11-2|NA
CASSSFAVSYNEQFF
TGTGCCAGCAGCTCTTTCGCCGTCTCCTACAATGAGCAGTTCTTC
>TRBJ1-5|17|NA|TRBV19|NA
CASSILTTGPSNQPQHF
TGTGCCAGTAGTATTCTCACCACAGGGCCAAGCAATCAGCCCCAGCATTTT
>TRBJ1-1|15|few|TRBV9|TRBD1
CASSADGTGNTEAFF
TGTGCCAGCAGCGCGGACGGGACAGGGAACACTGAAGCTTTCTTT
>TRBJ2-3|14|few|TRBV12-3/TRBV12-4|NA
CASSFGGLADTQYF
TGTGCCAGCAGTTTCGGGGGCTTGGCAGATACGCAGTATTTT
>TRBJ2-2|17|few|TRBV7-3|TRBD2
CASSYVTSGTNTGELFF
TGTGCCAGCAGCTACGTAACTAGCGGAACGAACACCGGGGAGCTGTTTTTT
>TRBJ2-1|13|many|TRBV27|NA
CASSLTGYNEQFF
TGCGCCAGCAGCTTGACGGGTTACAATGAGCAGTTCTTC
>TRBJ1-2|14|few|TRBV5-1|NA
CASSPLGVASGYTF
TGCGCCAGCAGCCCTTTGGGGGTAGCGAGCGGCTACACCTTC
>TRBJ2-1|15|few|TRBV19|TRBD1
CASSRGQGLQSGQFF
TGTGCCAGTAGTAGAGGACAGGGTTTACAAAGTGGCCAGTTCTTC
>TRBJ2-3|17|NA|TRBV7-6|TRBD1
CASSEGAAGWSTDTQYF
TGTGCCAGCAGCGAGGGGGCTGCGGGTTGGAGCACAGATACGCAGTATTTT
>TRBJ2-2|11|few|TRBV20-1|NA
CSALWSGELFF
TGCAGTGCTCTGTGGTCCGGGGAGCTGTTTTTT
>TRBJ2-1|16|few|TRBV6-2/TRBV6-3|NA
CASSYSPGFTYNEQFF
TGTGCCAGCAGTTACTCGCCAGGGTTTACCTACAATGAGCAGTTCTTC
>TRBJ2-7|16|many|TRBV7-2|TRBD2
CASSVLTSGGSYEQYF
TGTGCCAGCAGCGTCCTGACTAGCGGGGGCTCCTACGAGCAGTACTTC
>TRBJ1-1|15|few|TRBV7-9|NA
CASSAARGRWTEAFF
TGTGCCAGCAGCGCTGCTCGGGGGCGTTGGACTGAAGCTTTCTTT
>TRBJ2-5|16|NA|TRBV15|NA
CATSRGATGHQETQYF
TGTGCCACCAGCAGAGGCGCGACAGGTCACCAAGAGACCCAGTACTTC
>TRBJ1-1|13|NA|TRBV7-3|NA
CASSPQGLVEAFF
TGTGCCAGCAGCCCACAGGGACTTGTTGAAGCTTTCTTT
>TRBJ2-5|14|NA|TRBV7-3|NA
CASSLSGSQETQYF
TGTGCCAGCAGCTTATCCGGATCCCAAGAGACCCAGTACTTC
>TRBJ2-2|16|few|TRBV6-5|TRBD1
CASSLRTGYSSGELFF
TGTGCCAGCAGTCTCAGGACAGGGTACAGTTCCGGGGAGCTGTTTTTT
>TRBJ2-1|14|NA|TRBV4-1|NA
CASRRTVRINEQLF
TGCGCCAGCAGGCGTACTGTGCGTATCAATGAGCAGCTCTTC
>TRBJ2-1|17|many|TRBV19|TRBD2
CASSMVSGASSYNEQFF
TGTGCCAGTAGTATGGTGAGCGGGGCCAGCTCCTACAATGAGCAGTTCTTC
>TRBJ2-5|14|few|TRBV11-2|TRBD2
CASSSWTRKETQYF
TGTGCCAGCAGCTCCTGGACTAGGAAAGAGACCCAGTACTTC
>TRBJ2-2|14|NA|TRBV20-1|TRBD2
CSAKGLDSTGELFF
TGCAGTGCCAAAGGACTAGACTCCACCGGGGAGCTGTTTTTT
>TRBJ2-2|13|medium-sized|TRBV6-4|NA
CASSDRGTGELFF
TGTGCCAGCAGTGACAGGGGCACCGGGGAGCTGTTTTTT
>TRBJ1-1|13|NA|TRBV5-5|NA
CASSWDMNTEAFF
TGTGCCAGCAGCTGGGATATGAACACTGAAGCTTTCTTT
>TRBJ2-1|14|NA|TRBV20-1|TRBD1
CSAQARDSYNEQFF
TGCAGTGCCCAGGCCCGGGACAGTTACAATGAGCAGTTCTTC
>TRBJ1-1|13|few|TRBV6-4|NA
CASRRTSNTEAFF
TGTGCCAGCAGGAGGACTTCGAACACTGAAGCTTTCTTT
>TRBJ2-5|12|NA|TRBV10-3|NA
CASSYGQETQYF
TGTGCCTCTTCCTACGGTCAAGAGACCCAGTACTTC
>TRBJ2-1|12|NA|TRBV10-2|NA
CASREDGNEQFF
TGCGCCAGCAGGGAGGACGGAAATGAGCAGTTCTTC
>TRBJ1-2|15|few|TRBV7-6|TRBD1
CASSERTGNTDGYTF
TGTGCCAGCAGCGAACGGACAGGGAACACGGATGGCTACACCTTC
>TRBJ1-2|15|NA|TRBV19|NA
CASSIPGDGLAGYTF
TGTGCCAGTAGTATCCCCGGGGACGGATTAGCTGGCTACACCTTC
>TRBJ2-1|14|NA|TRBV27|NA
CASSVGISYNEQFF
TGTGCCAGCAGTGTAGGGATCTCCTACAATGAGCAGTTCTTC
>TRBJ2-1|15|NA|TRBV4-3|NA
CASSQSDSGWNEQFF
TGCGCCAGCAGCCAATCCGACTCGGGGTGGAATGAGCAGTTCTTC
>TRBJ2-1|14|NA|TRBV6-2/TRBV6-3|TRBD1
CASTIQGAGNEQFF
TGTGCCAGCACCATACAGGGGGCTGGTAATGAGCAGTTCTTC
>TRBJ2-1|16|few|TRBV3-1|TRBD2
CASSQDQLAGYNEQFF
TGTGCCAGCAGCCAAGATCAGCTAGCGGGGTACAATGAGCAGTTCTTC
>TRBJ2-1|13|few|TRBV3-1|NA
CASSQDDDNEQFF
TGTGCCAGCAGCCAAGACGACGACAATGAGCAGTTCTTC
>TRBJ2-5|16|many|TRBV4-2|TRBD1
CASSQDFRGPRETQYF
TGTGCCAGCAGCCAAGATTTCAGGGGGCCACGAGAGACCCAGTACTTC
>TRBJ2-5|16|NA|TRBV11-3|TRBD2
CASSSGTSGGGETQYF
TGTGCCAGCAGCAGCGGGACTAGCGGGGGTGGGGAGACCCAGTACTTC
>TRBJ2-1|14|NA|TRBV29-1|NA
CSVEAPEGRNEQFF
TGCAGCGTTGAAGCCCCCGAGGGACGCAATGAGCAGTTCTTC
>TRBJ2-7|15|few|TRBV4-2|TRBD1
CASSQEDRSSYEQYF
TGTGCCAGCAGCCAAGAGGACAGGAGCTCCTACGAGCAGTACTTC
>TRBJ1-5|14|few|TRBV6-5|NA
CASSRREGNQPQHF
TGTGCCAGCAGCCGCCGGGAGGGCAATCAGCCCCAGCATTTT